Included here is one T cell receptor (beta chain) sequence, with context. What this receptor recognizes is not known. Per-base qualities were not stored, and no clone one base away is much larger. The CDR3 runs 13 residues from the cysteine to the phenylalanine. The only DNA kept is the CDR3, 39 bases in frame from the first base. The V and J ends are trimmed by 0 bases and 1 base, leaving 4 bases between them. CDR1 and CDR2 were assigned from the germline V gene as SGHRS and YFSETQ. These data are taken from a study of blood T cell repertoires in COVID-19 (dated by TCRdb to 2018 to 2021). About the full investigation: Collaborator samples came from the United States, Italy and Spain and covered acute and convalescent phases of COVID-19. Samples came from the ongoing ImmuneRACE study (first 160 participants) plus 1,254 subjects from 6 global collaborators. Subjects who had been exposed to COVID-19, were actively infected with it, or had recovered from it provided the deeply sampled blood TCRbeta repertoires that made up the dataset. The material from the prospective study consisted of cDNA or gDNA derived from T cells, B-cell-depleted T cells, or PBMCs. Where available, HLA class I and class II types were obtained from metadata supplied by the sample provider rather than from assay-based typing. Sample metadata almost always included a de-identified subject ID, COVID-19 status, age in years and sex. The repertoires were released in a freely available public database intended as a resource for research on the immune response to SARS-CoV-2. Results the study describes overall, beyond this receptor: The quantity of clinical and demographic metadata differed by source and by participant and was supplied without curation.

The immunoSEQ Assay, a bias-controlled multiplex PCR, was used to amplify TCRbeta CDR3 regions from genomic DNA. In the original analysis: The number of nucleated cells in each sample was estimated from the amplification of reference gene primers within the assay. To quantify the absolute abundance of each unique TCRbeta CDR3 rearrangement, sequence reads were collapsed and filtered. For each sample, productive Simpson clonality was calculated by taking the square root of Simpson's diversity index across productive rearrangements. TCRdb mirrors the immuneACCESS table, restricted to in-frame sequences. Some clones are absent from its copies; in checked studies, under half trace to an unresolved V gene, and the reason for the others is unknown. V, J and clone size are taken as reported in that table, and D and trimming were inferred from the DNA itself. Present in this sample are 20,000 to 25,000 clones, 75% to 90% of which were seen just once. About 7.8% of the sample is held by the ten biggest clonotypes.

Each collaborating institution followed its own protocols to collect whole blood in K2EDTA tubes. Collaborator samples were shipped for TCRbeta analysis as frozen whole blood, isolated PBMCs, or DNA extracted from either sample type. The sample taken for sequencing was peripheral blood. The clonotype comes from a woman aged 55-70 years with active COVID-19. Recombination connected TRBV5-1 to TRBJ1-1; no D gene is confidently identified. The DNA sequence is as follows: TGCGCCAGCAGCTTGGCACAGAACACTGAAGCTTTCTTT. This encodes CASSLAQNTEAFF.